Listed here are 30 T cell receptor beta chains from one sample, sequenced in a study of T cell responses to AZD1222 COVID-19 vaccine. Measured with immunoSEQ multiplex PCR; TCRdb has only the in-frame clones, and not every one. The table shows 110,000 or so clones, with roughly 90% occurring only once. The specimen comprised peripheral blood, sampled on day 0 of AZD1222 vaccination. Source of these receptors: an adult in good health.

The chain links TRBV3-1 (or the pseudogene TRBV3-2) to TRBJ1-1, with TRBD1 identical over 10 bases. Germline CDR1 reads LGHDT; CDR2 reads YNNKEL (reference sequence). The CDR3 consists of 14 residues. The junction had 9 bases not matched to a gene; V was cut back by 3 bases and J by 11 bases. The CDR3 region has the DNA TGTGCCAGCAGCCAGGAAACCGGGACAGGGGATGCTTTCTTT. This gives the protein CASSQETGTGDAFF.

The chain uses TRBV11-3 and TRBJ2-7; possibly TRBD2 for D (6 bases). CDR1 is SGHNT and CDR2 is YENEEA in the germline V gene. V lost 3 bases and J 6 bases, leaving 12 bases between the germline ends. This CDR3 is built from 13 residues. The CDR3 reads CASSLGLAGEQYF. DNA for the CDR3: TGTGCCAGCAGCTTGGGACTCGCCGGCGAGCAGTACTTC.

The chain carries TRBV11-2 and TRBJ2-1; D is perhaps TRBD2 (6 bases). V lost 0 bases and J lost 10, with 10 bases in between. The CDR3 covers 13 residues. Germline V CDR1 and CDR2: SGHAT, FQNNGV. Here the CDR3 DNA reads TGTGCCAGCAGCTTAGATCGGAGCGGGGAGCAGTTCTTC. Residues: CASSLDRSGEQFF.

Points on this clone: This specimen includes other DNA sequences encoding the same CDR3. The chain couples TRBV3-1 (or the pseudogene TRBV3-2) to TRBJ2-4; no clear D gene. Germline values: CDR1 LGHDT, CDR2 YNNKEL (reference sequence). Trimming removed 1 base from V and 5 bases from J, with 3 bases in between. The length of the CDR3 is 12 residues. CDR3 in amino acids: CASSQAENIQYF. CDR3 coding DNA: TGTGCCAGCAGCCAAGCTGAAAACATTCAGTACTTC.

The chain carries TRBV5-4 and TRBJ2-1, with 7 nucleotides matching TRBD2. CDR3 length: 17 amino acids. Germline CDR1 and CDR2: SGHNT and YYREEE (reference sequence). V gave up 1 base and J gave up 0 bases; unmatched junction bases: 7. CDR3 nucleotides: TGTGCCAGCAGCTTGATGGCGGGAGTGGGCTCCTACAATGAGCAGTTCTTC. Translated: CASSLMAGVGSYNEQFF.

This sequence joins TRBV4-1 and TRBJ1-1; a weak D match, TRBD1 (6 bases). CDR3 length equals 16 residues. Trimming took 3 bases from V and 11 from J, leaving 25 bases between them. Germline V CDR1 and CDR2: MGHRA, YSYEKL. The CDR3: CASSHFVTGSSLLAFF. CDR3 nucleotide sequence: TGCGCCAGCAGCCATTTCGTGACAGGAAGCTCCCTCTTGGCTTTCTTT.

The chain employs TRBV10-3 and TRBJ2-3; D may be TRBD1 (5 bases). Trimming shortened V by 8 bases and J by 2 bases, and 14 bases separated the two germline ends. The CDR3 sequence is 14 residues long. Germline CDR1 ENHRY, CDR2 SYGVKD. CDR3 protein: CAISSGPYTDTQYF. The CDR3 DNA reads TGTGCCATCTCTTCAGGGCCCTACACAGATACGCAGTATTTT.

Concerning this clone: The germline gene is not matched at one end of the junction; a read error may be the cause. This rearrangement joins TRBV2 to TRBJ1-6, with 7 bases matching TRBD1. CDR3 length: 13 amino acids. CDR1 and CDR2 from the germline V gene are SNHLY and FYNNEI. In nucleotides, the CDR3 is TGCGCGTCAGGGGGAGCCTATAATTCACCCCTCCACTTT. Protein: CASGGAYNSPLHF. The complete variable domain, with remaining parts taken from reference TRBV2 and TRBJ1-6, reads EPEVTQTPSHQVTQMGQEVILRCVPISNHLYFYWYRQILGQKVEFLVSFYNNEISEKSEIFDDQFSVERPDGSNFTLKIRSTKLEDSAMYFCASGGAYNSPLHFGNGTRLTVT.

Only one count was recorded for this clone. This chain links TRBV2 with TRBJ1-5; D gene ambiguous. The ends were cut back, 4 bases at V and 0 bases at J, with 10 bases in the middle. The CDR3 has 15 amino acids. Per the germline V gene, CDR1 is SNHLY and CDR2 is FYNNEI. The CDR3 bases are TGTGCCAGCAGTGTGTACAGTTATAGCAATCAGCCCCAGCATTTT. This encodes CASSVYSYSNQPQHF.

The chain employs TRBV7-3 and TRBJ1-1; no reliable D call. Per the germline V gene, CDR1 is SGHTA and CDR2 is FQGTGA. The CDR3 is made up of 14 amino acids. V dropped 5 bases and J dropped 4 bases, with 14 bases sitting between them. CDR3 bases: TGTGCCAGCAGCCTGTATCCGGGAAGCACTGAAGCTTTCTTT. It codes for CASSLYPGSTEAFF.

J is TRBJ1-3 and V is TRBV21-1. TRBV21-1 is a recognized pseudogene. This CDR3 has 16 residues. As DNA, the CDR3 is TGTGCCAGCAGCAAAGTCGCGTGCAGCTCTGGAAACACCATATATTTT. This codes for CASSKVACSSGNTIYF.

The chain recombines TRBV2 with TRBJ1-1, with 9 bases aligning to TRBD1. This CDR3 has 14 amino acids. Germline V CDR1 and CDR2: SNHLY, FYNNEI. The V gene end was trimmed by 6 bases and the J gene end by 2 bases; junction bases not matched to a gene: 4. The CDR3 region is CASSIQGANTEAFF. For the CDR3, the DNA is TGTGCCAGCAGCATACAGGGGGCCAACACTGAAGCTTTCTTT.

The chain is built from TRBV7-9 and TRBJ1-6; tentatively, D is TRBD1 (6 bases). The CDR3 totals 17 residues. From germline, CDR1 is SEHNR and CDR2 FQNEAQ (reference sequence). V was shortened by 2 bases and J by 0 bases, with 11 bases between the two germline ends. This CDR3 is CASSLPPGDSYNSPLHF. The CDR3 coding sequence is TGTGCCAGCAGCTTACCCCCAGGGGACTCCTATAATTCACCCCTCCACTTT.

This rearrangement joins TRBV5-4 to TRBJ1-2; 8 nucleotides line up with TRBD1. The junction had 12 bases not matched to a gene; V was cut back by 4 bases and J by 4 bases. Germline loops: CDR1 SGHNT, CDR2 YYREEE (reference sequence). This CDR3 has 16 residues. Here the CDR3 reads CASSTAADRGSYGYTF. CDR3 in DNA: TGTGCCAGCAGCACGGCAGCCGACAGGGGTAGCTATGGCTACACCTTC. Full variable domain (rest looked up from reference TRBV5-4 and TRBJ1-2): ETGVTQSPTHLIKTRGQQVTLRCSSQSGHNTVSWYQQALGQGPQFIFQYYREEENGRGNFPPRFSGLQFPNYSSELNVNALELDDSALYLCASSTAADRGSYGYTFGSGTRLTVV.

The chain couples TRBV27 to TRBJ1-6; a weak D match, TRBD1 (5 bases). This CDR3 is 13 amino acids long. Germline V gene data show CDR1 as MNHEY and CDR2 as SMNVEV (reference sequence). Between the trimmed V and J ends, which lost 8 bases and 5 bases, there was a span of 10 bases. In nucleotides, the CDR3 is TGTGCCAGCCGGGACGGTCATAATTCACCCCTCCACTTT. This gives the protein CASRDGHNSPLHF.

CDR3 region: CASSLEAGVGTGELFF. CDR3 coding DNA: TGTGCCAGCAGCCTCGAGGCGGGAGTGGGCACCGGGGAGCTGTTTTTT. The chain carries TRBV2 and TRBJ2-2; 7 nucleotides agree with TRBD2. The length of the CDR3 is 16 residues. V lost 6 bases and J lost 4; bases outside the gene matches: 11. The germline V gene has CDR1 SNHLY and CDR2 FYNNEI.

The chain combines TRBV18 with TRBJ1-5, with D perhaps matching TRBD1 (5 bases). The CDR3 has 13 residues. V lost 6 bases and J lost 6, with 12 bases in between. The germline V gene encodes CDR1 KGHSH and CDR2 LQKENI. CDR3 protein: CASSLGGLQPQHF. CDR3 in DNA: TGTGCCAGCTCCCTCGGGGGTCTTCAGCCCCAGCATTTT.

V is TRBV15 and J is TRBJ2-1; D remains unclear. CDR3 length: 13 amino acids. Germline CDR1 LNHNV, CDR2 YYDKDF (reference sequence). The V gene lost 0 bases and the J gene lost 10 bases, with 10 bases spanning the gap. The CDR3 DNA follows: TGTGCCACCAGCAGAGATAGAAGGTACGAGCAGTTCTTC. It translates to CATSRDRRYEQFF.

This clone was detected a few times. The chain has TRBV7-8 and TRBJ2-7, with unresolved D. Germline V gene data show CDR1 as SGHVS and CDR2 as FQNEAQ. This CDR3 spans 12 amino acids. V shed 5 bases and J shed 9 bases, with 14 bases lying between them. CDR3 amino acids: CASSHQAAVQYF. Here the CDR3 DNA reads TGTGCCAGCAGCCACCAGGCGGCCGTGCAGTACTTC.

The CDR3 nucleotides read TGTGCCAGCAGCTTAGGTTACGGGGGAGTGTACACTGAAGCTTTCTTT. It specifies CASSLGYGGVYTEAFF. The chain joins TRBV7-3 to TRBJ1-1, with D possibly TRBD1 on 5 matching bases. Germline lookup yields CDR1 SGHTA and CDR2 FQGTGA. The CDR3 is made up of 16 amino acids. V was pared by 2 bases and J by 3 bases, with 16 bases between.

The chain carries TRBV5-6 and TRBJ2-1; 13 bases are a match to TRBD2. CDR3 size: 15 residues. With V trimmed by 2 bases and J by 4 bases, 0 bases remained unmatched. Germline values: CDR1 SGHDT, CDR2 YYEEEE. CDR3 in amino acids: CASSLLAGGYNEQFF. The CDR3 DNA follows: TGTGCCAGCAGCTTACTAGCGGGGGGGTACAATGAGCAGTTCTTC.

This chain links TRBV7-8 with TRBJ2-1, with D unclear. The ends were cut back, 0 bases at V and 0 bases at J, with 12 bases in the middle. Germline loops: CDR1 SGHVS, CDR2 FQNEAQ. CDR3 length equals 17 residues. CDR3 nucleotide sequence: TGTGCCAGCAGCTTAGCGACCGGCGGCGCCTCCTACAATGAGCAGTTCTTC. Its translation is CASSLATGGASYNEQFF. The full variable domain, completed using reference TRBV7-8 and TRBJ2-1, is GAGVSQSPRYKVAKRGQDVALRCDPISGHVSLFWYQQALGQGPEFLTYFQNEAQLDKSGLPSDRFFAERPEGSVSTLKIQRTQQEDSAVYLCASSLATGGASYNEQFFGPGTRLTVL.

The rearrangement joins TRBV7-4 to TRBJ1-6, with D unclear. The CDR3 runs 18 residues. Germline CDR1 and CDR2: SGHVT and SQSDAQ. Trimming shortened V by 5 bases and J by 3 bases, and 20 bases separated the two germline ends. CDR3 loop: CASSPPPVRSYYNSPLHF. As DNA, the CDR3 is TGTGCCAGCAGCCCTCCCCCCGTGAGGTCCTACTATAATTCACCCCTCCACTTT.

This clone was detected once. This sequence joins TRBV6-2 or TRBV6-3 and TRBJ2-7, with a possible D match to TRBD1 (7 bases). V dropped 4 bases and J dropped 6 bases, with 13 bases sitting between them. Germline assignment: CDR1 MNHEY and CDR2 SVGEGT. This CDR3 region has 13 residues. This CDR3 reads CASSSIQGGEQYF. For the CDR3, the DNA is TGTGCCAGCAGTTCGATCCAGGGGGGCGAGCAGTACTTC.

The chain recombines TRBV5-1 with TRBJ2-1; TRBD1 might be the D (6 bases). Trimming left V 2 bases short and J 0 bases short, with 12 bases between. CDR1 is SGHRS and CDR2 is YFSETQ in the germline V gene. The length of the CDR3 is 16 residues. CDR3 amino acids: CASSLVRDISYNEQFF. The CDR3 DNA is TGCGCCAGCAGCTTAGTCCGGGACATCTCCTACAATGAGCAGTTCTTC. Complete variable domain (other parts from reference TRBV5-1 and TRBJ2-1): KAGVTQTPRYLIKTRGQQVTLSCSPISGHRSVSWYQQTPGQGLQFLFEYFSETQRNKGNFPGRFSGRQFSNSRSEMNVSTLELGDSALYLCASSLVRDISYNEQFFGPGTRLTVL.

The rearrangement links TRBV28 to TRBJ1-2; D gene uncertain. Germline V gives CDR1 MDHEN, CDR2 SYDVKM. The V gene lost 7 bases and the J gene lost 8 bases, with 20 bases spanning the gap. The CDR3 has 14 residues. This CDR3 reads CASITQAPKRGYTF. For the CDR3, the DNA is TGTGCCAGCATCACTCAGGCCCCGAAGCGCGGCTACACCTTC.

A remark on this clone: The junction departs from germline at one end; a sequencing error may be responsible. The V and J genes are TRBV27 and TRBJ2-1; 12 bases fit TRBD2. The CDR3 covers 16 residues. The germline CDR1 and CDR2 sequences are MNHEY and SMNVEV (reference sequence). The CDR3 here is CASSVSTSGGGNEQFF. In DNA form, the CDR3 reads TGTGCCAGCAGTGTATCGACTAGCGGGGGCGGGAATGAGCAGTTCTTC.

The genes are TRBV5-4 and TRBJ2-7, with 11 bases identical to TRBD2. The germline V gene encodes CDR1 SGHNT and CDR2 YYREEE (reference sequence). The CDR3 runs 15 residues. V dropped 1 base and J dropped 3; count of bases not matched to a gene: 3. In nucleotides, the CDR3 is TGTGCCAGCAGCTTGCTAGCGGGGGGCCACTACGAGCAGTACTTC. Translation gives CASSLLAGGHYEQYF.

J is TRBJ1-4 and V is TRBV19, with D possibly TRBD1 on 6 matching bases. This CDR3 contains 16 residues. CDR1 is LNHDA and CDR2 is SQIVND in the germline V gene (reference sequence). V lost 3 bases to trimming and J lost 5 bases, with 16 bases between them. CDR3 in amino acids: CASSMGWGGENEKLFF. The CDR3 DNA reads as TGTGCCAGTAGTATGGGCTGGGGGGGCGAAAATGAAAAACTGTTTTTT.

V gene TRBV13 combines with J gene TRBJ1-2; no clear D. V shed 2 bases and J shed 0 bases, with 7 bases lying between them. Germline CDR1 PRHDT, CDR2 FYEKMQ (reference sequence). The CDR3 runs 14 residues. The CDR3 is CASSLNRANYGYTF. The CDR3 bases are TGTGCCAGCAGCTTAAACAGAGCTAACTATGGCTACACCTTC. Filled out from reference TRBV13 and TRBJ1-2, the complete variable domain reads AAGVIQSPRHLIKEKRETATLKCYPIPRHDTVYWYQQGPGQDPQFLISFYEKMQSDKGSIPDRFSAQQFSDYHSELNMSSLELGDSALYFCASSLNRANYGYTFGSGTRLTVV.